The present TCR beta chain was sequenced within a study of cytomegalovirus exposure and HLA in healthy donors. The V and J ends lost 4 bases and 6 bases, in that order; junction bases with no gene match: 6. The CDR3 has 15 residues. The V gene's germline CDR1 is MNHNS and CDR2 SASEGT. Findings of the study overall: CMV antigen specificity of a few CMV-associated chains was confirmed in vitro.

Vbeta (60) and Jbeta (13) primers were used in the PCR. This table comes from immunoSEQ multiplex PCR, and its TCRdb copy is limited to in-frame clones, with some not included. Its listing shows approximately 37,000 clones. Donors were ostensibly healthy at sampling, although undocumented immune exposures were probable. About this clone: The antigen remains unidentified.

The J gene is TRBJ2-2, the V gene TRBV6-1, with TRBD1 identical over 9 bases. The sequence came from a male donor in good health and CMV-seronegative. Sequencing was carried out using PBMCs. The CDR3 DNA sequence: TGTGCCAGCAGTGGGGAAACAGGGGGCGCCGGGGAGCTGTTTTTT. Amino acid sequence: CASSGETGGAGELFF.